The clone carrying this T cell receptor beta chain is labeled medium-sized. Antigen: not known. The data derive from a study of immune heterogeneity within non-small cell lung tumors. Points from the study as a whole: Tumor sites in a patient shared identical dominant CDR3 beta clonotypes and also carried site-unique high-frequency clones.

The CDR3 totals 13 residues. Germline lookup yields CDR1 GTSNPN and CDR2 SVGIG (reference sequence). Trimming removed 6 bases at V and 0 bases at J, with 11 bases between. Genomic DNA from bulk tumor acted as the template, and 600 ng was loaded per sample. During surgery, each primary tumor gave multiple biopsies spaced as far apart as possible. Curative surgery was performed on patients who had untreated, newly diagnosed non-small cell lung cancer. Amplification of TCR beta CDR3 was performed by multiplex PCR with 32 V and 13 J primers. A single record per CDR3 protein comes from TCRdb applying MiXCR to the multiplex PCR reads. Of roughly 12,000 distinct CDR3 sequences in the sample, 22% were seen once.

The TCR originated in a man aged 55 to 69 with non-small cell lung cancer. Sequencing was done on a sample of lung tumor tissue. V gene TRBV30 combines with J gene TRBJ1-1; perhaps TRBD1 as D (6 bases). CDR3 protein: CACRQELNTEAFF. CDR3 in DNA: TGTGCCTGCCGACAGGAGCTGAACACTGAAGCTTTCTTT.